Following are 29 T cell receptor beta chains from one sample sequenced in a study of T cells in Graves' hyperthyroidism and ophthalmopathy. The CDR3 regions of TCR beta were amplified from RNA transcripts. The TCR CDR3 first-round RT-PCR relied on the HTBI primer set. TCRdb reprocessed the multiplex PCR reads with MiXCR, giving one entry per CDR3 protein. The sample lists 350,000 to 400,000 distinct CDR3 sequences; under 15% were seen once. What was sequenced was blood. The receptors derive from a woman in her thirties with Graves' hyperthyroidism.

This clonotype occurred many times. The rearrangement joins TRBV28 to TRBJ1-5; no clear D. Germline V gene lookup returns CDR1 MDHEN and CDR2 SYDVKM. V dropped 2 bases and J dropped 0 bases, with 11 bases sitting between them. The CDR3 covers 16 residues. The CDR3 coding sequence is TGTGCCAGCAGTTTAGCCGCGTTCTCTAGCAATCAGCCCCAGCATTTT. Translated, it gives CASSLAAFSSNQPQHF.

Only a few counts were recorded for this clonotype. The CDR3 DNA is TGCAGTGCTAGAGACCCGCGTTATGGATTAGCGGGAGTAACAAATGAGCAGTTCTTC. Its protein product is CSARDPRYGLAGVTNEQFF. V gene TRBV20-1 combines with J gene TRBJ2-1, with TRBD2 matching over 9 bases. Germline CDR1 is DFQATT and CDR2 is SNEGSKA (reference sequence). The CDR3 totals 19 residues. The trim removed 0 bases at V and 7 bases at J, leaving 19 bases unmatched.

This clonotype was seen at least ten times. The rearrangement uses TRBV13 and TRBJ1-1, with D possibly TRBD1 on 5 matching bases. Germline CDR1 and CDR2: PRHDT and FYEKMQ (reference sequence). Deletions cut 7 bases from V and 4 bases from J, with 16 bases between. This CDR3 contains 14 residues. The DNA of the CDR3 is TGTGCCAGCACCACCCTCGGAGGGGTCACTGAAGCTTTCTTT. Translating gives CASTTLGGVTEAFF.

This chain connects TRBV19 to TRBJ1-1; D is possibly TRBD1 (5 bases). Deletions cut 5 bases from V and 0 bases from J, with 13 bases between. The germline CDR1 and CDR2 sequences are LNHDA and SQIVND (reference sequence). This CDR3 is 15 amino acids long. The CDR3 DNA reads TGTGCCAGTAGTGCATTGGGGGTTATGAACACTGAAGCTTTCTTT. This gives the protein CASSALGVMNTEAFF.

Many counts were recorded for this clonotype. This chain connects TRBV12-3 or TRBV12-4 to TRBJ2-1; TRBD2 aligns across 11 bases. The CDR3 loop spans 16 amino acids. The junction had 9 bases not matched to a gene; V was cut back by 6 bases and J by 5 bases. The DNA for the CDR3 is TGTGCCAGCAGGTCCGGGACTAGCGGTACCAACAATGAGCAGTTCTTC. Translating it yields CASRSGTSGTNNEQFF.

This clonotype was seen a few times. The chain uses TRBV19 and TRBJ2-7; the D gene is possibly TRBD1 (8 bases). This CDR3 has 16 amino acids. Germline loops: CDR1 LNHDA, CDR2 SQIVND (reference sequence). Trimming removed 3 bases at V and 1 base at J, with 16 bases between. In DNA, the CDR3 is TGTGCCAGTAGTATGGGGGGGACAGGTTCTTCCTACGAGCAGTACTTC. This gives the protein CASSMGGTGSSYEQYF.

In this sample, this clonotype turned up a few times. The chain joins TRBV25-1 to TRBJ2-7; the match to TRBD1 covers 10 bases. The junction had 3 bases not matched to a gene; V was cut back by 4 bases and J by 6 bases. From germline, CDR1 is MGHDK and CDR2 SYGVNS. The CDR3 runs to 13 residues. The CDR3 nucleotides are TGTGCCAGCAGTGTAAGGGACAGGGGCGAGCAGTACTTC. It codes for CASSVRDRGEQYF.

This clonotype was detected a few times. The V and J genes are TRBV15 and TRBJ2-5; 8 bases are a match to TRBD2. The germline CDR1 and CDR2 sequences are LNHNV and YYDKDF (reference sequence). This CDR3 contains 13 residues. V shed 6 bases and J 5 bases; nucleotides not matched to a gene: 5. The CDR3, as DNA: TGTGCCACCAGTGAGCGGGAGTTGGAGACCCAGTACTTC. Its protein is CATSERELETQYF. Together with reference TRBV15 and TRBJ2-5, the CDR3 gives the full variable domain: DAMVIQNPRYQVTQFGKPVTLSCSQTLNHNVMYWYQQKSSQAPKLLFHYYDKDFNNEADTPDNFQSRRPNTSFCFLDIRSPGLGDTAMYLCATSERELETQYFGPGTRLLVL.

This clonotype was seen many times. The CDR3 nucleotides read TGTGCCAGCAGCTTGGACAGGTACTCCTACGAGCAGTACTTC. Amino acids: CASSLDRYSYEQYF. J is TRBJ2-7 and V is TRBV7-3; 7 bases align to TRBD1. Germline CDR1 and CDR2: SGHTA and FQGTGA. V was pared by 3 bases and J by 0 bases, with 2 bases of the junction left unmatched. The CDR3 spans 14 residues.

This clonotype was counted ten times or more. The chain uses TRBV29-1 and TRBJ2-7; D possibly uses TRBD1 or TRBD2 (5 bases each). From germline, CDR1 is SQVTM and CDR2 ANQGSEA. V was shortened by 6 bases and J by 0 bases, with 12 bases between the two germline ends. The CDR3 sequence is 13 residues long. The CDR3 sequence: CSVGTSSSYEQYF. CDR3 in DNA: TGCAGCGTCGGGACGTCGAGCTCCTACGAGCAGTACTTC.

This clonotype showed up many times. The chain employs TRBV6-1 and TRBJ1-1; D may be TRBD1 (6 bases). With 2 bases removed from V and 5 bases from J, the gap between germline ends came to 9 bases. The germline V gene has CDR1 MNHNS and CDR2 SASEGT. The CDR3 has 13 amino acids. As DNA, the CDR3 is TGTGCCAGCAGTGAAAGCAGGGGTACTGAAGCTTTCTTT. This gives the protein CASSESRGTEAFF.

This clonotype was observed a few times. The gene calls are TRBV20-1 and TRBJ2-7; D gene ambiguous. Germline CDR1 DFQATT, CDR2 SNEGSKA (reference sequence). This CDR3 comprises 18 residues. V was trimmed by 0 bases and J by 5 bases, leaving 26 bases between them. The CDR3: CSARDEVAVLRSPNEQYF. For the CDR3, the DNA is TGCAGTGCTAGAGATGAAGTAGCAGTACTAAGGTCTCCTAACGAGCAGTACTTC.

This clonotype was counted at least ten times. This rearrangement joins TRBV9 to TRBJ1-2, with D hard to call. Germline V gene sequence: CDR1 SGDLS, CDR2 YYNGEE. Trimming took 0 bases from V and 6 from J, leaving 15 bases between them. The CDR3 consists of 15 residues. CDR3 sequence: CASSVARGLFHGYTF. DNA of the CDR3: TGTGCCAGCAGCGTAGCGAGAGGGCTGTTCCATGGCTACACCTTC.

This clonotype has at least ten counts. This chain connects TRBV2 to TRBJ1-2, with 10 nucleotides matching TRBD1. Germline values: CDR1 SNHLY, CDR2 FYNNEI. CDR3 length equals 18 residues. After removal of 2 bases from V and 8 bases from J, the junction contained 17 bases not matched to a gene. In nucleotides, the CDR3 is TGTGCCAGCAGTGAAAACTTAGACGGGACAGGGGTTTTCGAGGGCTACACCTTC. It encodes CASSENLDGTGVFEGYTF. Based on the CDR3 plus reference TRBV2 and TRBJ1-2, the full variable domain is EPEVTQTPSHQVTQMGQEVILRCVPISNHLYFYWYRQILGQKVEFLVSFYNNEISEKSEIFDDQFSVERPDGSNFTLKIRSTKLEDSAMYFCASSENLDGTGVFEGYTFGSGTRLTVV.

This sequence joins TRBV20-1 and TRBJ2-1, with D perhaps matching TRBD2 (6 bases). V was pared by 6 bases and J by 3 bases, with 18 bases between. In germline, CDR1 is DFQATT, CDR2 SNEGSKA (reference sequence). The CDR3 runs to 15 residues. The CDR3 DNA reads TGCAGTGCACTTGTTAGTCTAGCGAACTACAATGAGCAGTTCTTC. It codes for CSALVSLANYNEQFF.

This clonotype turned up a few times. V is TRBV10-3 and J is TRBJ2-3; 12 bases agree with TRBD2. The germline gives CDR1 ENHRY, CDR2 SYGVKD. The CDR3 runs to 15 residues. V shed 10 bases and J 1 base; nucleotides not matched to a gene: 6. The CDR3 sequence: CATSRLAGGTDTQYF. CDR3 bases: TGTGCCACTTCCCGACTAGCGGGAGGCACAGATACGCAGTATTTT.

This clonotype is a singleton in its sample. The rearrangement joins TRBV12-3 or TRBV12-4 to TRBJ1-2; 10 bases are shared with TRBD1. Trimming removed 4 bases from V and 8 bases from J; junction bases left unmatched: 10. This CDR3 contains 15 residues. CDR3 nucleotide sequence: TGTGCCAGCAGTTCCCCGACAGGGGGCAGGATCGGCTACACCTTC. This codes for CASSSPTGGRIGYTF.

In this sample, this clonotype turned up many times. This chain links TRBV10-3 with TRBJ2-7; TRBD2 matches at 8 bases. Per the germline V gene, CDR1 is ENHRY and CDR2 is SYGVKD. After removal of 5 bases from V and 3 bases from J, the junction contained 12 bases not matched to a gene. The CDR3 length is 16 residues. The CDR3 sequence: CAISQQRENEYYEQYF. CDR3 nucleotide sequence: TGTGCCATCAGTCAGCAGCGGGAGAACGAATACTACGAGCAGTACTTC.

The chain employs TRBV5-4 and TRBJ2-6; 7 bases align to TRBD1. CDR1 is SGHNT, CDR2 YYREEE, per germline (reference sequence). This CDR3 has 18 residues. The V and J ends lost 5 bases and 4 bases, in that order; junction bases with no gene match: 15. CDR3 residues: CASRGAGQAVGGANVLTF. The CDR3 DNA is TGTGCCAGCAGGGGTGCCGGACAGGCCGTTGGAGGGGCCAACGTCCTGACTTTC.

This clonotype was found many times. V is TRBV12-3 or TRBV12-4 and J is TRBJ1-2; D uncertain. V was trimmed by 3 bases and J by 4 bases, leaving 6 bases between them. This CDR3 spans 12 amino acids. The CDR3 region has the DNA TGTGCCAGCAGTTTTCAAGGCTATGGCTACACCTTC. Translation gives CASSFQGYGYTF.

The rearrangement joins TRBV2 to TRBJ1-1; D might be TRBD1 (5 bases). With 4 bases removed from V and 5 bases from J, the gap between germline ends came to 14 bases. CDR1 is SNHLY, CDR2 FYNNEI, per germline. This CDR3 has 14 amino acids. CDR3 in DNA: TGTGCCAGCAGTGTCGGGGGGAGGAGTACTGAAGCTTTCTTT. Protein sequence: CASSVGGRSTEAFF.

This clonotype was counted ten times or more. The chain joins TRBV6-1 to TRBJ1-1, with unresolved D. V was clipped by 5 bases and J by 3 bases, with 10 bases between them. The V gene's germline CDR1 is MNHNS and CDR2 SASEGT. The CDR3 is made up of 13 amino acids. In DNA form, the CDR3 reads TGTGCCAGCAGTCCTGGGGAAGACACTGAAGCTTTCTTT. This codes for CASSPGEDTEAFF.

In this sample, this clonotype turned up many times. The rearrangement uses TRBV29-1 and TRBJ2-2, with 7 bases that match TRBD2. The CDR3 is 14 residues long. Losses at the gene ends were 5 bases for V and 2 bases for J; bases not matched to a gene: 5. Germline V gene sequence: CDR1 SQVTM, CDR2 ANQGSEA. The CDR3 sequence: CSVRLADNTGELFF. CDR3 bases: TGCAGCGTTCGGCTAGCGGACAACACCGGGGAGCTGTTTTTT.

The table lists this clonotype with many counts. The chain links TRBV28 to TRBJ2-1; D perhaps matches TRBD1 (6 bases). Germline CDR1 is MDHEN and CDR2 is SYDVKM. The germline V and J ends were trimmed by 7 bases and 6 bases, with 25 bases remaining between them. The CDR3 extends over 17 amino acids. CDR3 residues: CASTSSGRDTRPNEQFF. CDR3 nucleotides: TGTGCCAGCACCTCGAGCGGACGGGACACCCGGCCCAATGAGCAGTTCTTC. Together with reference TRBV28 and TRBJ2-1, the CDR3 gives the full variable domain: DVKVTQSSRYLVKRTGEKVFLECVQDMDHENMFWYRQDPGLGLRLIYFSYDVKMKEKGDIPEGYSVSREKKERFSLILESASTNQTSMYLCASTSSGRDTRPNEQFFGPGTRLTVL.

This chain joins TRBV29-1 and TRBJ2-4; either TRBD1 or TRBD2 may supply D (5 bases each). The CDR3 sequence is 12 residues long. Trimming removed 6 bases from V and 6 bases from J, with 12 bases in between. CDR1 SQVTM and CDR2 ANQGSEA come from the germline V gene. The CDR3 DNA reads as TGCAGCGTGGGGACCAGCGGAAACATTCAGTACTTC. Residues: CSVGTSGNIQYF.

The chain recombines TRBV10-1 with TRBJ2-3; a possible D gene is TRBD1 (5 bases). V was trimmed by 4 bases and J by 0 bases, leaving 11 bases between them. CDR1 and CDR2 from the germline V gene are WNHNN and SYGVQD (reference sequence). The CDR3 is made up of 15 amino acids. The CDR3 nucleotides are TGCGCCAGCAGTGTGACAGCCACTAGCACAGATACGCAGTATTTT. Translation: CASSVTATSTDTQYF.

This clonotype came up many times. The chain combines TRBV6-2 or TRBV6-3 with TRBJ2-5; 8 bases match TRBD2. V gave up 3 bases and J gave up 1 base; unmatched junction bases: 7. The germline V gene encodes CDR1 MNHEY and CDR2 SVGEGT. This CDR3 spans 16 amino acids. The CDR3 DNA follows: TGTGCCAGCAGTTATCACTTAGCGGGGATCCAAGAGACCCAGTACTTC. Amino acids: CASSYHLAGIQETQYF.

A few counts support this clonotype. The V and J genes are TRBV5-8 and TRBJ2-4, with unresolved D. The ends were cut back, 4 bases at V and 7 bases at J, with 12 bases in the middle. The CDR3 extends over 13 amino acids. Germline CDR1 reads SGHTS; CDR2 reads YDEGEE. CDR3 region: CASSPKLFNIQYF. The DNA of the CDR3 is TGTGCCAGCAGCCCGAAGCTATTCAACATTCAGTACTTC.

In its sample, this clonotype was seen many times. The rearrangement links TRBV20-1 to TRBJ2-1, with 8 bases aligning to TRBD2. Germline V gene lookup returns CDR1 DFQATT and CDR2 SNEGSKA (reference sequence). The CDR3 totals 15 residues. The trim removed 3 bases at V and 3 bases at J, leaving 7 bases unmatched. CDR3 nucleotides: TGCAGTGCTAGTATAGCGGGATTAGACTACAATGAGCAGTTCTTC. Residues: CSASIAGLDYNEQFF.